Presented here are 27 T cell receptor beta chains from one specimen sequenced in a study of naive and memory T cell subsets. A UMI-containing oligonucleotide was joined by 3' ligation to the TCR cDNA template. The SP2 primer and nested alpha and beta constant region primers amplified ligated cDNA in four rounds. TCRdb processed the 5' RACE reads anew with MiXCR; each CDR3 protein has one entry. The sample carries approximately 52,000 distinct CDR3 sequences, around 5% recorded once. These receptors all stem from a female donor in good health.

This clonotype was observed at least ten times. The chain has TRBV7-9 and TRBJ2-1; 13 bases are a match to TRBD2. CDR3 length equals 15 residues. With V trimmed by 5 bases and J by 6 bases, 4 bases remained unmatched. CDR1 SEHNR and CDR2 FQNEAQ come from the germline V gene (reference sequence). The CDR3 loop is CASSHGLAGVNEQFF. CDR3 bases: TGTGCCAGCAGCCACGGACTAGCGGGAGTCAATGAGCAGTTCTTC.

The table lists this clonotype with many counts. The chain is built from TRBV19 and TRBJ1-2; D remains unclear. V was trimmed by 0 bases and J by 10 bases, leaving 9 bases between them. The V gene's germline CDR1 is LNHDA and CDR2 SQIVND (reference sequence). This CDR3 is 12 amino acids long. CDR3 bases: TGTGCCAGTAGTATAGATGACGGGGACTACACCTTC. The encoded protein is CASSIDDGDYTF.

In this sample, this clonotype turned up many times. The V and J genes are TRBV4-2 and TRBJ2-5, with 10 positions matching TRBD2. This CDR3 region has 16 residues. Germline CDR1 and CDR2: LGHNA and YNFKEQ. Trimming cost V 3 bases and J 5 bases; bases outside gene matches: 9. DNA of the CDR3: TGTGCCAGCAGCCAGGCTGGACTAGCGGTGGGGGAGACCCAGTACTTC. It is translated as CASSQAGLAVGETQYF.

This clonotype was counted ten times or more. The chain joins TRBV4-3 to TRBJ2-7, with D unclear. This CDR3 is built from 15 residues. V gave up 0 bases and J gave up 3 bases, with 12 bases separating them. The germline V gene has CDR1 LGHNA and CDR2 YSLEER. The CDR3 DNA is TGCGCCAGCAGCCAAGAAGGGATAAATAACTACGAGCAGTACTTC. Protein: CASSQEGINNYEQYF.

This clonotype was seen at least ten times. This chain uses TRBV3-1 with TRBJ2-5; D ambiguous. CDR3 size: 14 residues. CDR1 and CDR2 (germline): LGHDT, YNNKEL (reference sequence). The V end was cut by 4 bases, the J end by 3 bases, with 12 bases between. The CDR3 spells CASSLLATEETQYF. The CDR3 bases are TGTGCCAGCAGCCTGTTAGCAACCGAAGAGACCCAGTACTTC.

This clonotype showed up many times. The chain combines TRBV20-1 with TRBJ2-3, with 11 nucleotides matching TRBD2. The trim removed 6 bases at V and 3 bases at J, leaving 8 bases unmatched. This CDR3 comprises 15 residues. CDR1 is DFQATT, CDR2 SNEGSKA, per germline (reference sequence). The CDR3 nucleotides are TGCAGTGCAATACTAGCGGGAGTATCGACAGATACGCAGTATTTT. Its protein is CSAILAGVSTDTQYF.

This clonotype has more than one count but fewer than ten. V is TRBV12-3 or TRBV12-4 and J is TRBJ1-4, with unresolved D. CDR3 length: 13 amino acids. Trimming took 4 bases from V and 6 from J, leaving 9 bases between them. In nucleotides, the CDR3 is TGTGCCAGCAGTTCTCGGCGTGATGAAAAACTGTTTTTT. It encodes CASSSRRDEKLFF.

This clonotype occurred a few times. The chain is built from TRBV20-1 and TRBJ2-7; no definite D call. The CDR3 has 12 residues. V lost 0 bases to trimming and J lost 4 bases, with 7 bases between them. CDR1 is DFQATT, CDR2 SNEGSKA, per germline (reference sequence). For the CDR3, the DNA is TGCAGTGCTAGAGATGGGTCGTACGAGCAGTACTTC. Protein: CSARDGSYEQYF.

In this sample, this clonotype turned up many times. This chain links TRBV6-6 with TRBJ2-1; D is undetermined. The CDR3 sequence is 12 residues long. The germline V and J ends were trimmed by 4 bases and 10 bases, with 11 bases remaining between them. In germline, CDR1 is MNHNY, CDR2 SVGAGI (reference sequence). CDR3 sequence reads: CASSLRATEQFF. The DNA for the CDR3 is TGTGCCAGCAGTTTGCGCGCGACAGAGCAGTTCTTC.

This clonotype was counted at least ten times. The V call is TRBV9, the J call TRBJ2-1, with TRBD1 matching 9 bases. The trim removed 4 bases at V and 3 bases at J, leaving 8 bases unmatched. CDR3 length equals 16 residues. Germline lookup yields CDR1 SGDLS and CDR2 YYNGEE. The CDR3 reads CASSQAGTGLYNEQFF. The CDR3 coding sequence is TGTGCCAGCAGCCAAGCCGGGACAGGGCTCTACAATGAGCAGTTCTTC.

This clonotype was picked up many times. The gene calls are TRBV29-1 and TRBJ2-1, with TRBD2 as a possible D gene (6 bases). Germline CDR1 reads SQVTM; CDR2 reads ANQGSEA. V lost 0 bases and J 7 bases, leaving 10 bases between the germline ends. CDR3 length: 13 amino acids. CDR3 loop: CSVEDRRANEQFF. In DNA form, the CDR3 reads TGCAGCGTTGAAGATCGGAGGGCTAATGAGCAGTTCTTC.

This clonotype appeared many times. The rearrangement uses TRBV20-1 and TRBJ2-1; D is undetermined. CDR3 size: 12 residues. Looked up from germline, CDR1 is DFQATT and CDR2 is SNEGSKA (reference sequence). V lost 1 base and J 7 bases, leaving 8 bases between the germline ends. The chain's CDR3 is CSARGAFNEQFF. The CDR3 bases are TGCAGTGCTAGAGGGGCTTTTAATGAGCAGTTCTTC.

This clonotype was detected many times. The J gene is TRBJ1-1, the V gene TRBV9, with 10 bases fitting TRBD1. J was trimmed by 4 bases and V by 3 bases; bases with no gene match: 6. Germline loops: CDR1 SGDLS, CDR2 YYNGEE. The CDR3 contains 15 residues. The CDR3: CASSETGGEVTEAFF. The CDR3 DNA follows: TGTGCCAGCAGCGAGACAGGGGGCGAGGTCACTGAAGCTTTCTTT.

V gene TRBV10-3 combines with J gene TRBJ2-3, with 11 bases identical to TRBD2. This CDR3 spans 16 amino acids. Germline loops: CDR1 ENHRY, CDR2 SYGVKD. V lost 6 bases, J lost 2 bases, and 7 bases stayed unmatched. The CDR3 spells CAIRGNSGRATDTQYF. The CDR3 region has the DNA TGTGCCATCAGGGGGAATAGCGGGAGGGCCACAGATACGCAGTATTTT.

This clonotype was counted at least ten times. The rearrangement joins TRBV7-3 to TRBJ2-5, with D possibly being TRBD1 (5 bases). CDR3 size: 15 residues. The germline V gene encodes CDR1 SGHTA and CDR2 FQGTGA. V was shortened by 0 bases and J by 0 bases, with 8 bases between the two germline ends. Here the CDR3 DNA reads TGTGCCAGCAGCTTAACCCCAGGGAACCAAGAGACCCAGTACTTC. It specifies CASSLTPGNQETQYF.

This clonotype has ten or more counts. The gene calls are TRBV19 and TRBJ1-5; possible D gene TRBD1, 5 bases. Germline assignment: CDR1 LNHDA and CDR2 SQIVND (reference sequence). The CDR3 is 15 residues long. V dropped 3 bases and J dropped 5 bases, with 14 bases sitting between them. The CDR3 sequence: CASSIGGVGDQPQHF. CDR3 coding DNA: TGTGCCAGTAGTATTGGAGGGGTCGGCGATCAGCCCCAGCATTTT.

This clonotype was picked up many times. The J gene is TRBJ1-1, the V gene TRBV5-5; no reliable D call. Trimming took off 0 bases at V and 8 bases at J, with 14 bases between the two ends. The CDR3 runs 14 residues. CDR1 and CDR2 from the germline V gene are SGHKS and YYEKEE (reference sequence). The CDR3 loop is CASSLVPDSPEAFF. CDR3 DNA sequence: TGTGCCAGCAGCTTGGTACCCGACTCACCAGAAGCTTTCTTT.

This clonotype was picked up many times. The chain combines TRBV5-1 with TRBJ2-5, with TRBD1 matching 7 bases. The trim removed 5 bases at V and 3 bases at J, leaving 28 bases unmatched. The CDR3 loop spans 21 amino acids. CDR1 and CDR2 (germline): SGHRS, YFSETQ. The CDR3 nucleotides are TGCGCCAGCAGAAGGACACACAAGGTGACAGGGTACTTGACCCGAGAAGAGACCCAGTACTTC. Amino acids: CASRRTHKVTGYLTREETQYF.

This clonotype was picked up many times. The chain recombines TRBV4-3 with TRBJ2-6; possibly TRBD2 for D (5 bases). The CDR3 covers 17 residues. Germline V lookup: CDR1 LGHNA, CDR2 YSLEER. V was cut by 0 bases and J by 0 bases, with 9 bases left in between. CDR3 region: CASSQDHSVSGANVLTF. CDR3 nucleotide sequence: TGCGCCAGCAGCCAAGATCATAGCGTCTCTGGGGCCAACGTCCTGACTTTC.

Many counts were recorded for this clonotype. V usage is TRBV6-5 and J usage is TRBJ1-5, with 8 bases identical to TRBD1. Trimming removed 5 bases from V and 0 bases from J; junction bases left unmatched: 9. The CDR3 runs 17 residues. CDR1 and CDR2 (germline): MNHEY, SVGAGI. The CDR3 coding sequence is TGTGCCAGCAGTCCGGGACAGGCGCTCTCTAGCAATCAGCCCCAGCATTTT. Translation gives CASSPGQALSSNQPQHF.

This clonotype was observed a handful of times. This rearrangement joins TRBV6-2 or TRBV6-3 to TRBJ2-7; a weak D match, TRBD2 (6 bases). This CDR3 has 15 amino acids. Trimming cost V 0 bases and J 2 bases, with 11 bases left between them. Germline assignment: CDR1 MNHEY and CDR2 SVGEGT. The CDR3 coding sequence is TGTGCCAGCAGTTACTCGACGGGCGGGACCTACGAGCAGTACTTC. As protein: CASSYSTGGTYEQYF.

In this sample, this clonotype turned up many times. J is TRBJ2-1 and V is TRBV20-1; possibly TRBD2 for D (7 bases). CDR3 size: 17 residues. Per germline, CDR1 DFQATT and CDR2 SNEGSKA (reference sequence). The ends were cut back, 4 bases at V and 4 bases at J, with 23 bases in the middle. CDR3 sequence: CSAIPIDAGAFYNEQFF. The CDR3 coding sequence is TGCAGTGCTATCCCCATTGATGCGGGGGCCTTTTACAATGAGCAGTTCTTC.

This clonotype was detected ten times or more. The genes are TRBV19 and TRBJ1-5, with 9 positions matching TRBD1. The germline CDR1 and CDR2 sequences are LNHDA and SQIVND (reference sequence). Trimming at V came to 6 bases and at J to 3 bases, leaving 3 bases not matched to a gene. This CDR3 is 14 amino acids long. CDR3 sequence (DNA): TGTGCCAGTAGGGACAGGGGTACCAATCAGCCCCAGCATTTT. It codes for CASRDRGTNQPQHF.

This clonotype was observed many times. V is TRBV20-1 and J is TRBJ2-3; D unresolved. V lost 3 bases and J 1 base, leaving 11 bases between the germline ends. The CDR3 runs to 14 residues. The germline V gene encodes CDR1 DFQATT and CDR2 SNEGSKA (reference sequence). The CDR3: CSARGMQGTDTQYF. The CDR3 DNA reads TGCAGTGCTAGGGGCATGCAGGGCACAGATACGCAGTATTTT.

This clonotype has a handful of counts. The chain combines TRBV30 with TRBJ2-1, with a tentative D call TRBD2 (6 bases). The CDR3 covers 15 residues. V was shortened by 1 base and J by 3 bases, with 13 bases between the two germline ends. Germline CDR1 and CDR2: GTSNPN and SVGIG (reference sequence). The CDR3 sequence is CAWSDGTHIYNEQFF. CDR3 nucleotide sequence: TGTGCCTGGAGTGACGGGACTCATATCTACAATGAGCAGTTCTTC.

This clonotype was seen repeatedly, ten times or more. The CDR3 spells CASSFRPGTVSGNTIYF. Here the CDR3 DNA reads TGTGCCAGCAGTTTCCGACCCGGGACAGTCTCTGGAAACACCATATATTTT. The rearrangement links TRBV12-3 or TRBV12-4 to TRBJ1-3; 7 bases align to TRBD1. This CDR3 is 17 amino acids long. V lost 3 bases and J lost 0; bases outside the gene matches: 8.

As regards this clonotype: A much larger clonotype is one base distant, so this may be a read error. The chain employs TRBV28 and TRBJ2-1; D not certain. V lost 3 bases and J lost 2, with 17 bases in between. The CDR3 runs 17 residues. Germline CDR1 and CDR2: MDHEN and SYDVKM. This chain's CDR3 is CASSLYVSTATYNEQFF. CDR3 coding DNA: TGTGCCAGCAGTTTGTACGTAAGTACGGCAACCTACAATGAGCAGTTCTTC. Full variable domain (remainder filled in from reference TRBV28 and TRBJ2-1): DVKVTQSSRYLVKRTGEKVFLECVQDMDHENMFWYRQDPGLGLRLIYFSYDVKMKEKGDIPEGYSVSREKKERFSLILESASTNQTSMYLCASSLYVSTATYNEQFFGPGTRLTVL.